This entry describes one TCR beta chain. This clonotype was counted a single time. Its specific antigen is unknown. No much larger clonotype is one base removed from it; base qualities were not supplied. Evidence from a single read is weak. The germline V gene (reference sequence) supplies CDR1 DFQATT and CDR2 SNEGSKA. Germline trimming amounts to 5 bases on V and 1 base on J, with 10 as the count of junction bases outside the gene matches. Its CDR3 holds 16 amino acids, cysteine through phenylalanine. Kept here is only the CDR3 DNA, which spans 48 bases and is read in frame from base 1. RNA was extracted with the RNeasy kit and roughly 0.45 to 1 ug was reverse transcribed using random hexamers. The immunoSEQ multiplex PCR assay, which covers 54 Vbeta and 13 Jbeta segments, was used to amplify TCR beta CDR3 regions. PCR amplification bias was corrected using a synthetic template baseline for primer optimization and computational correction. Per the authors' processing: Reads were annotated to V, D and J genes according to IMGT and were analyzed with immunoSEQ Analyzer, with only productive sequences retained. Clonality was computed as one minus Shannon entropy normalized by log2 of the number of productive unique sequences. For each patient and control, public and private clones were evaluated among the 100 most prevalent clones. Clones were defined as Susac-specific when absent from the healthy and MS cohorts, from about 970 published viral clones and from other ImmuneACCESS disease sequences. The raw public data were reprocessed by TCRdb itself: fastp quality trimming at Q25, MiXCR clonotype calling, in-frame beta chains only. Under each unique CDR3 protein, matching rows form one entry showing the most common genes and DNA. Here the V and J calls rest on TCRdb's processing, not on the authors' analysis. This sample holds 330,000 or so distinct CDR3 sequences; around 91% were observed only once. 0.18% of the sample goes to the ten largest clones.

Peripheral blood CD8+ and CD4+ T cells from healthy donors, Susac syndrome patients and multiple sclerosis patients were profiled by high-throughput TCR beta sequencing. The multiple sclerosis controls were treatment-naive patients whose relapsing-remitting disease, either stable or active, fulfilled the revised McDonald criteria. Bulk CD8+ and CD4+ T cells were purified magnetically by negative isolation, whereas CD8+ TEMRA cells were enriched by FACS. Blood was collected in EDTA tubes and processed within 24 hours, with PBMCs isolated through density gradient centrifugation. PBMCs intended for TCR sequencing were cryopreserved in liquid nitrogen and thawed later in a water bath at 37 degrees C. A purity of at least 90% was achieved for sorted or isolated CD4+, CD8+ and CD8+ TEMRA cells. The entry originates in a study of CD8 T cells in Susac syndrome (dated by TCRdb to the late 2010s). About the investigation overall: Whether CD8+ T cell activation and differentiation in Susac syndrome was antigen driven was tested using repertoire sequencing. The clonality of the CD8+ T cell repertoire was compared across approximately 11 healthy donors, roughly 14 Susac syndrome patients and roughly 16 multiple sclerosis patients.

Study-wide conclusions, independent of this receptor: The study acknowledged that relatively few individuals were included in the TCR sequencing and HLA analysis.

Sequencing used CD8+ T cells from PBMCs. This clonotype was sampled from a human donor with multiple sclerosis. The chain is encoded by TRBV20-1 joined to TRBJ1-5, and 8 junction bases match TRBD1. The nucleotides are TGCAGTGCTGACTCAGACAGGGGATTAAGCAATCAGCCCCAGCATTTT. This codes for CSADSDRGLSNQPQHF.